The 19 T cell receptor beta chains given below trace back to one sample, sequenced in a study of blood T cells in healthy people across ages. The use of a sample-barcoded 5' primer and a J-beta primer mix characterized a second PCR of about 7 to 12 cycles. TCRdb used MiXCR to reprocess the 5' RACE reads, holding one entry per CDR3 protein. Of roughly 1,700,000 distinct CDR3 sequences listed, approximately 30% are singletons. The sample comprised blood. The receptors were sampled from a woman in her 30s in good health.

This clonotype occurred a few times. One end of the junction does not line up with germline, which may come from a read error. The rearrangement links TRBV29-1 to TRBJ2-1, with a weak D call TRBD2 (6 bases). Germline V gene lookup returns CDR1 SQVTM and CDR2 ANQGSEA. The CDR3 runs to 14 residues. This CDR3 reads CSVASGRTYSEQFF. The DNA for the CDR3 is TGCAGCGTTGCCTCCGGGAGAACCTACAGTGAGCAGTTCTTC.

The chain couples TRBV10-3 to TRBJ2-3; perhaps D is TRBD1 or TRBD2 (5 bases each). Trimming took 4 bases from V and 4 from J, leaving 15 bases between them. Germline V gives CDR1 ENHRY, CDR2 SYGVKD. The CDR3 contains 15 residues. In DNA, the CDR3 is TGTGCCATCAGTGCGAGTCTGGGACGGGCAGATACGCAGTATTTT. Residues: CAISASLGRADTQYF.

Comment on this clonotype: At one boundary the junction diverges from the germline segment, which might be a read error. The chain has TRBV7-2 and TRBJ2-1; D not resolved. CDR3 length equals 11 residues. Germline V gene lookup returns CDR1 SGHTA and CDR2 FQGNSA. The CDR3 DNA reads TGTGCCGGCAGCTTAAGAAATGAGCAGTTCTTC. This sequence encodes CAGSLRNEQFF.

This clonotype has a handful of counts. The chain uses TRBV10-2 and TRBJ2-3, with TRBD2 identical over 8 bases. The CDR3 consists of 16 residues. Germline CDR1 is WSHSY and CDR2 is SAAADI. J gave up 1 base and V 6 bases, and 9 bases lay outside the gene matches. CDR3 region: CASSPPGAGGTDTQYF. The CDR3 DNA follows: TGCGCCAGCAGCCCACCGGGAGCGGGGGGCACAGATACGCAGTATTTT.

This sequence joins TRBV20-1 and TRBJ2-5, with TRBD2 matching over 10 bases. Germline CDR1 DFQATT, CDR2 SNEGSKA (reference sequence). This CDR3 has 15 residues. J was trimmed by 3 bases and V by 2 bases; bases with no gene match: 6. The CDR3 DNA sequence: TGCAGTGCTAGACCCCCCGGACTAGCGGAAGAGACCCAGTACTTC. It yields the protein CSARPPGLAEETQYF.

This clonotype showed up just a few times. Germline and junction disagree at one end, which may indicate a read error. V and J are TRBV15 and TRBJ2-6; D call uncertain. The CDR3 is 14 amino acids. Germline V lookup: CDR1 LNHNV, CDR2 YYDKDF (reference sequence). CDR3 bases: TGTGCCACCAGCACCCGCTCTGGGACCAACGTCCTGACTTTC. This encodes CATSTRSGTNVLTF.

This sequence joins TRBV7-2 and TRBJ2-2; D uncertain. This CDR3 has 15 amino acids. Between the trimmed V and J ends, which lost 3 bases and 4 bases, there was a span of 12 bases. In germline, CDR1 is SGHTA, CDR2 FQGNSA. This chain's CDR3 is CASSFSRRRTGELFF. The CDR3 nucleotides are TGTGCCAGCAGCTTTTCCCGTCGGCGCACCGGGGAGCTGTTTTTT. The full variable domain, rest sourced from reference TRBV7-2 and TRBJ2-2, is GAGVSQSPSNKVTEKGKDVELRCDPISGHTALYWYRQSLGQGLEFLIYFQGNSAPDKSGLPSDRFSAERTGGSVSTLTIQRTQQEDSAVYLCASSFSRRRTGELFFGEGSRLTVL.

Only a few counts were recorded for this clonotype. V gene TRBV5-1 combines with J gene TRBJ2-1, with 7 bases matching TRBD1. The junction had 7 bases not matched to a gene; V was cut back by 0 bases and J by 7 bases. The CDR3 is 15 amino acids. Germline-derived CDR1 and CDR2 are SGHRS and YFSETQ. CDR3 region: CASSLVVGRGNEQFF. CDR3 coding DNA: TGCGCCAGCAGCTTGGTGGTTGGCAGGGGGAATGAGCAGTTCTTC. Based on the CDR3 plus reference TRBV5-1 and TRBJ2-1, the full variable domain is KAGVTQTPRYLIKTRGQQVTLSCSPISGHRSVSWYQQTPGQGLQFLFEYFSETQRNKGNFPGRFSGRQFSNSRSEMNVSTLELGDSALYLCASSLVVGRGNEQFFGPGTRLTVL.

In its sample, this clonotype was seen a few times. V is TRBV20-1 and J is TRBJ1-6; D is ambiguous. V dropped 0 bases and J dropped 9 bases, with 9 bases sitting between them. CDR1 is DFQATT and CDR2 is SNEGSKA in the germline V gene (reference sequence). This CDR3 has 13 amino acids. CDR3 amino acids: CSARETFGSPLHF. The CDR3 DNA reads TGCAGTGCTAGAGAGACCTTTGGTTCACCCCTCCACTTT.

Notes on this clonotype: This may be a read error, as it is one base from a much larger clone. The chain links TRBV6-5 to TRBJ1-2; TRBD1 matches at 7 bases. The CDR3 has 15 amino acids. Germline CDR1 MNHEY, CDR2 SVGAGI. V lost 6 bases to trimming and J lost 7 bases; unmatched junction nucleotides: 14. This CDR3 reads CASSPIGGRRSGYTF. CDR3 DNA: TGTGCCAGCAGCCCGATAGGGGGCAGGAGAAGTGGCTACACCTTC.

This clonotype was seen a single time. CDR3 residues: CASETGANSPLHF. CDR3 nucleotides: TGTGCCAGTGAAACAGGGGCTAATTCACCCCTCCACTTT. V and J are TRBV19 and TRBJ1-6; the match to TRBD1 covers 7 bases. J was trimmed by 6 bases and V by 8 bases; bases with no gene match: 4. CDR1 LNHDA and CDR2 SQIVND come from the germline V gene (reference sequence). The CDR3 consists of 13 residues.

This clonotype was detected only a few times. The V gene is TRBV28, the J gene TRBJ1-1, with D unclear. The CDR3 runs 14 residues. Deletions cut 8 bases from V and 7 bases from J, with 20 bases between. Germline assignment: CDR1 MDHEN and CDR2 SYDVKM. The DNA of the CDR3 is TGTGCCAGCGTGTTTTTGGGAGCCAGAGTTGAAGCTTTCTTT. Translating gives CASVFLGARVEAFF.

This clonotype showed up many times. The rearrangement uses TRBV7-2 and TRBJ1-2; D is ambiguous. Germline loops: CDR1 SGHTA, CDR2 FQGNSA. V shed 5 bases and J shed 8 bases, with 12 bases lying between them. The CDR3 loop spans 12 amino acids. The CDR3 coding sequence is TGTGCCAGCAGCCCTTACGGGGAAGGCTACACCTTC. This codes for CASSPYGEGYTF. The full variable domain, with the rest looked up from reference TRBV7-2 and TRBJ1-2, is GAGVSQSPSNKVTEKGKDVELRCDPISGHTALYWYRQSLGQGLEFLIYFQGNSAPDKSGLPSDRFSAERTGGSVSTLTIQRTQQEDSAVYLCASSPYGEGYTFGSGTRLTVV.

This clonotype was counted a few times. The V call is TRBV12-3 or TRBV12-4, the J call TRBJ2-7; a possible D gene is TRBD2 (6 bases). Trimming pared 3 bases from V and 9 bases from J, leaving 12 bases between. CDR3 length: 12 residues. For the CDR3, the DNA is TGTGCCAGCAGTTTTGGGGGGAACGGGCAGTACTTC. This encodes CASSFGGNGQYF.

This chain connects TRBV12-3 or TRBV12-4 to TRBJ2-1; D is unclear. This CDR3 comprises 15 residues. Trimming shortened V by 6 bases and J by 6 bases, and 18 bases separated the two germline ends. The CDR3 here is CASSSTPLLSNEQFF. CDR3 sequence (DNA): TGTGCCAGCAGCTCAACACCGTTACTATCCAATGAGCAGTTCTTC.

This clonotype was seen ten or more times. The chain is built from TRBV3-1 and TRBJ2-5; TRBD2 is a possible D gene (6 bases). The CDR3 contains 14 residues. Germline V gene sequence: CDR1 LGHDT, CDR2 YNNKEL (reference sequence). V was cut by 2 bases and J by 5 bases, with 12 bases left in between. The CDR3 loop reads CASSQKTSKETQYF. In DNA form, the CDR3 reads TGTGCCAGCAGCCAAAAGACTAGTAAGGAGACCCAGTACTTC.

The rearrangement uses TRBV27 and TRBJ1-5; D remains unclear. The CDR3 runs to 13 residues. Germline-derived CDR1 and CDR2 are MNHEY and SMNVEV (reference sequence). V lost 5 bases and J 8 bases, leaving 13 bases between the germline ends. CDR3 sequence (DNA): TGTGCCAGCAGTGGCTCTCCCTCAGAGCCCCAGCATTTT. It codes for CASSGSPSEPQHF.

This rearrangement joins TRBV20-1 to TRBJ1-1; 9 nucleotides align to TRBD1. Germline lookup yields CDR1 DFQATT and CDR2 SNEGSKA (reference sequence). V lost 6 bases, J lost 3 bases, and 14 bases stayed unmatched. The CDR3 extends over 16 amino acids. The CDR3 coding sequence is TGCAGTGCACCTCGCCGACAGGGGGGGTTGGACACTGAAGCTTTCTTT. Its protein product is CSAPRRQGGLDTEAFF.

This clonotype was seen only a few times. The rearrangement uses TRBV28 and TRBJ1-1, with TRBD1 identical over 9 bases. V gave up 3 bases and J gave up 1 base; unmatched junction bases: 12. The CDR3 has 18 residues. Per the germline V gene, CDR1 is MDHEN and CDR2 is SYDVKM. The CDR3 DNA sequence: TGTGCCAGCAGTTTGGGGGGGGAACAGGGGGCCAGGAACACTGAAGCTTTCTTT. Translating it yields CASSLGGEQGARNTEAFF.